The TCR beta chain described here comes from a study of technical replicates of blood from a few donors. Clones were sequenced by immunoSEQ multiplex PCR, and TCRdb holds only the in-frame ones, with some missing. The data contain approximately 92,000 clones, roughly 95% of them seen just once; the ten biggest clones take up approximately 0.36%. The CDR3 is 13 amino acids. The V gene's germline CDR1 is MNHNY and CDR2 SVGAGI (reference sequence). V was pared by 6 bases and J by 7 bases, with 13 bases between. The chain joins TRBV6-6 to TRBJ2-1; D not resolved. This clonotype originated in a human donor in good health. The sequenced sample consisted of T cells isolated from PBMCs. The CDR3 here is CASSLRLMNEQFF. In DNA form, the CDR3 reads TGTGCCAGCAGCCTCCGACTTATGAATGAGCAGTTCTTC.